Below, one T cell receptor beta chain is given with its context. The sample is drawn from a study of cytomegalovirus exposure and HLA in healthy donors. This CDR3 contains 16 residues. Germline V lookup: CDR1 SGHRS, CDR2 YFSETQ. V shed 4 bases, J shed 7 bases, and the junction held 11 bases outside the gene matches. Researchers ran the PCR with 60 Vbeta and 13 Jbeta primers. Profiled with immunoSEQ multiplex PCR; TCRdb holds only in-frame clones, not every one. The repertoire has some 150,000 clones, nearly 80% of them found once; the top ten carry about 1.1%. The clonotype comes from a male donor in good health and CMV-seronegative. This chain links TRBV5-1 with TRBJ2-1; TRBD1 matches 10 bases. The material sequenced was PBMCs. CDR3 bases: TGCGCCAGCAGCATTGGACCGGGACAGGGGATGAATGAGCAGTTCTTC. Amino acid sequence: CASSIGPGQGMNEQFF.